Described below is a single T cell receptor (beta chain) sequence and its context. Its antigen is undetermined. These data are taken from a study of T-cell reconstitution after alpha-beta-depleted transplantation in children. The study's findings and limits: T-cell numbers and diversity, one year after transplant, stemmed largely from T cells that were newly produced.

Researchers prepared the TCRbeta library using unique molecular identifiers, the study reports. TCRdb recomputed calls from the PCR reads with MiXCR, one row per CDR3 protein. This table holds about 980,000 distinct CDR3 sequences, under 30% found once. The receptor was derived from a boy in the first two years of life who had a stem cell transplant for SCID, so the T cells may come from the graft donor. The sample was PBMCs, mostly from graft donor cells, taken 360 days after TCRalphabeta/CD19-depleted stem cell transplant.

CDR3 region: CAWSVLHKQGKKEFF. The CDR3 DNA sequence: TGTGCCTGGAGTGTACTCCACAAGCAGGGTAAGAAGGAGTTCTTC. The rearrangement links TRBV30 to TRBJ2-1, with a possible D match to TRBD1 (5 bases). The CDR3 has 15 amino acids. V was pared by 0 bases and J by 14 bases, with 23 bases between. Germline V gene data show CDR1 as GTSNPN and CDR2 as SVGIG (reference sequence).